Below are 12 T cell receptor beta chains sequenced from a single sample in a study of OX40 agonist ivuxolimab in advanced cancers. Method: immunoSEQ multiplex PCR; TCRdb's copy keeps in-frame clones and lacks some. The sample holds fewer than 65,000 clones, approximately 79% seen once. The sequencing used CD4+ or CD8+ T cells sorted from blood, collected in a trial of the OX40 agonist ivuxolimab. The source of these receptors is an adult with an advanced solid tumor such as melanoma, head and neck, liver or kidney cancer.

This chain joins TRBV19 and TRBJ1-2, with D unclear. CDR3 length: 13 amino acids. V was trimmed by 9 bases and J by 5 bases, leaving 16 bases between them. Germline loops: CDR1 LNHDA, CDR2 SQIVND (reference sequence). The CDR3 reads CASDPSIGYGYTF. The CDR3 DNA reads as TGTGCCAGCGACCCCTCCATTGGGTATGGCTACACCTTC.

The chain is built from TRBV28 and TRBJ2-1, with a weak D call TRBD2 (5 bases). CDR3 length: 16 amino acids. V lost 10 bases, J lost 8 bases, and 27 bases lay in between. Looked up from germline, CDR1 is MDHEN and CDR2 is SYDVKM. CDR3 protein: CATQTPSHEAGDEQFF. The CDR3 region has the DNA TGTGCCACCCAAACACCCTCGCATGAGGCGGGCGATGAGCAGTTCTTC.

This chain joins TRBV5-4 and TRBJ1-2; possible D gene TRBD1, 6 bases. V lost 5 bases and J 3 bases, leaving 11 bases between the germline ends. The CDR3 runs to 13 residues. Per the germline V gene, CDR1 is SGHNT and CDR2 is YYREEE (reference sequence). Here the CDR3 reads CASRSTGHYGYTF. CDR3 nucleotide sequence: TGTGCCAGCAGGTCTACAGGGCACTATGGCTACACCTTC.

V and J are TRBV7-2 and TRBJ1-1, with no clear D. Germline loops: CDR1 SGHTA, CDR2 FQGNSA. The CDR3 sequence is 13 residues long. The V end lost 0 bases, the J end lost 8 bases, and 10 bases lay between the germline ends. The CDR3 reads CASSLAKAGEAFF. The DNA of the CDR3 is TGTGCCAGCAGCTTAGCGAAGGCGGGCGAAGCTTTCTTT.

The chain has TRBV28 and TRBJ2-2, with D possibly being TRBD1 (5 bases). Germline V gives CDR1 MDHEN, CDR2 SYDVKM. The ends were cut back, 3 bases at V and 1 base at J, with 12 bases in the middle. This CDR3 contains 16 residues. Here the CDR3 DNA reads TGTGCCAGCAGTTTCCTAGGGGCCAGGAACACCGGGGAGCTGTTTTTT. Translation gives CASSFLGARNTGELFF.

The rearrangement uses TRBV28 and TRBJ1-3, with D tentatively TRBD1 (5 bases). This CDR3 has 16 residues. The germline V gene encodes CDR1 MDHEN and CDR2 SYDVKM. The V end lost 5 bases, the J end lost 0 bases, and 14 bases lay between the germline ends. CDR3 amino acids: CASSPPGRDSGNTIYF. The CDR3 DNA reads TGTGCCAGCAGTCCACCGGGACGAGACTCTGGAAACACCATATATTTT. Combining the CDR3 with reference TRBV28 and TRBJ1-3 gives the whole variable domain DVKVTQSSRYLVKRTGEKVFLECVQDMDHENMFWYRQDPGLGLRLIYFSYDVKMKEKGDIPEGYSVSREKKERFSLILESASTNQTSMYLCASSPPGRDSGNTIYFGEGSWLTVV.

The chain uses TRBV7-2 and TRBJ2-2; TRBD2 aligns across 9 bases. Germline V gene data show CDR1 as SGHTA and CDR2 as FQGNSA. The CDR3 has 15 residues. V shed 3 bases and J 2 bases; nucleotides not matched to a gene: 1. The CDR3 DNA follows: TGTGCCAGCAGCTTCCTAGCGGGAAACACCGGGGAGCTGTTTTTT. This gives the protein CASSFLAGNTGELFF.

This chain links TRBV7-2 with TRBJ2-5; TRBD2 matches 13 bases. J gave up 5 bases and V 5 bases, and 8 bases lay outside the gene matches. CDR1 is SGHTA, CDR2 FQGNSA, per germline. There are 16 residues in the CDR3. The CDR3 bases are TGTGCCAGCAGCCTCGGACTAGCGGGGGCACGTGAGACCCAGTACTTC. Protein: CASSLGLAGARETQYF.

V gene TRBV18 combines with J gene TRBJ1-6; no clear D. CDR1 is KGHSH, CDR2 LQKENI, per germline. The V and J ends lost 3 bases and 10 bases respectively, with 16 bases between them. CDR3 length equals 15 residues. CDR3 region: CASSPDILPGSPLHF. In DNA, the CDR3 is TGTGCCAGCTCACCTGATATCCTCCCGGGGTCACCCCTCCACTTT.

The chain has TRBV6-5 and TRBJ1-1; 7 bases match TRBD1. Germline-derived CDR1 and CDR2 are MNHEY and SVGAGI. The CDR3 contains 14 residues. V was pared by 7 bases and J by 6 bases, with 11 bases of the junction left unmatched. The CDR3 loop is CASTDDRAAAEAFF. CDR3 sequence (DNA): TGTGCCAGCACTGACGACAGGGCAGCCGCTGAAGCTTTCTTT.

The chain recombines TRBV19 with TRBJ2-2; TRBD1 aligns across 7 bases. Germline values: CDR1 LNHDA, CDR2 SQIVND (reference sequence). The CDR3 spans 15 residues. V was pared by 5 bases and J by 2 bases, with 5 bases of the junction left unmatched. DNA of the CDR3: TGTGCCAGTAGTCCAAGGACAGGCAACACCGGGGAGCTGTTTTTT. Its translation: CASSPRTGNTGELFF.

This clone was counted a few times. The rearrangement uses TRBV6-6 and TRBJ2-2, with D uncertain. This CDR3 has 14 amino acids. V lost 7 bases, J lost 2 bases, and 11 bases lay in between. CDR1 is MNHNY and CDR2 is SVGAGI in the germline V gene (reference sequence). The CDR3 DNA reads as TGTGCCAGCACCCTTGGGGAAAACACCGGGGAGCTGTTTTTT. Translated, it gives CASTLGENTGELFF.